A single sample is the source of the 9 T cell receptor beta chains below, sequenced in a study of regulatory T cells in long-lasting Graves disease. With iRepertoire HTBI primers and Arm-PCR of CDR3 regions, TCR beta libraries were built. TCRdb re-called the multiplex PCR reads through MiXCR, storing one row per CDR3 protein. This table has approximately 300,000 distinct CDR3 sequences, about a sixth appearing once. Indicated time point: newly diagnosed GD, antithyroid drugs for less than 3 months. Construction of the TCR library relied on RNA isolated from PBMCs. The input for sequencing was peripheral blood mononuclear cells (PBMCs), taken at new diagnosis, from a patient treated with antithyroid drugs. The origin of the receptors is a female donor with Graves disease.

In its sample, this clonotype was seen many times. The gene calls are TRBV28 and TRBJ1-6; D is ambiguous. CDR3 length: 14 amino acids. Germline V gene data show CDR1 as MDHEN and CDR2 as SYDVKM. Trimming stripped 2 bases from V and 3 bases from J, with 5 bases between. The CDR3, as DNA: TGTGCCAGCAGTTTAATGGGCTATAATTCACCCCTCCACTTT. It is translated as CASSLMGYNSPLHF.

This clonotype was seen at least ten times. This chain uses TRBV28 with TRBJ2-7; weak D call: TRBD1 (5 bases). The CDR3 length is 14 residues. V shed 8 bases and J shed 13 bases, with 27 bases lying between them. Germline V gene lookup returns CDR1 MDHEN and CDR2 SYDVKM. The CDR3 spells CASSDPQGSLPPYF. CDR3 sequence (DNA): TGTGCCAGCTCCGACCCCCAGGGTAGTTTGCCCCCTTACTTC.

This clonotype was observed at least ten times. The V call is TRBV2, the J call TRBJ1-5, with 10 positions matching TRBD1. The CDR3 has 18 amino acids. From germline, CDR1 is SNHLY and CDR2 FYNNEI. J lost 1 base, V lost 7 bases, and 13 bases had no gene match. This CDR3 is CASTTGIWGQGSNQPQHF. The CDR3 DNA sequence: TGTGCCAGCACCACCGGGATATGGGGACAGGGGAGCAATCAGCCCCAGCATTTT.

This clonotype has at least ten counts. The chain links TRBV12-3 or TRBV12-4 to TRBJ1-5, with 7 bases lining up with TRBD1. The V segment lost 4 bases and the J segment 9 bases; nucleotides outside the gene matches: 9. This CDR3 spans 14 amino acids. In DNA, the CDR3 is TGTGCCAGCAGTTGGGGGGCAGGGGGGCCGCCCCAGCATTTT. It codes for CASSWGAGGPPQHF.

This clonotype was detected ten times or more. The genes are TRBV15 and TRBJ2-7, with D tentatively TRBD1 or TRBD2 (6 bases each). The CDR3 runs to 17 residues. Germline assignment: CDR1 LNHNV and CDR2 YYDKDF (reference sequence). The V gene lost 1 base and the J gene lost 0 bases, with 16 bases spanning the gap. The CDR3 region has the DNA TGTGCCACCAGCAGAGTAGGGGGATCCGGGAGCTCCTACGAGCAGTACTTC. Translated, it gives CATSRVGGSGSSYEQYF.

This clonotype was seen more than once but under ten times. The V and J genes are TRBV11-1 and TRBJ2-1, with 7 nucleotides matching TRBD2. In germline, CDR1 is SGHAT, CDR2 FQDESV (reference sequence). J was trimmed by 7 bases and V by 5 bases; bases with no gene match: 11. The CDR3 consists of 15 residues. CDR3 nucleotides: TGTGCCAGCAGCCTCCAGCGGGGACGGGGGAATGAGCAGTTCTTC. Its translation: CASSLQRGRGNEQFF.

This clonotype was detected ten times or more. The rearrangement links TRBV25-1 to TRBJ2-7; D is undetermined. The length of the CDR3 is 11 residues. CDR1 MGHDK and CDR2 SYGVNS come from the germline V gene. Trimming removed 2 bases from V and 4 bases from J, with 3 bases in between. The CDR3 coding sequence is TGTGCCAGCAGTGAAGTTTACGAGCAGTACTTC. Amino acid sequence: CASSEVYEQYF.

The chain carries TRBV7-9 and TRBJ2-5, with 7 positions matching TRBD2. V was pared by 3 bases and J by 0 bases, with 10 bases of the junction left unmatched. CDR1 and CDR2 from the germline V gene are SEHNR and FQNEAQ (reference sequence). The CDR3 is made up of 17 amino acids. The CDR3 region has the DNA TGTGCCAGCAGCTTTAGGCCCTCACTAGCGAACCAAGAGACCCAGTACTTC. This translates into CASSFRPSLANQETQYF.

The gene calls are TRBV2 and TRBJ1-4, with TRBD1 identical over 7 bases. The V and J ends lost 7 bases and 0 bases, in that order; junction bases with no gene match: 8. CDR1 is SNHLY, CDR2 FYNNEI, per germline. This CDR3 is 16 amino acids long. CDR3 in DNA: TGTGCCAGCACTGTGGACAGGAGAGCAACTAATGAAAAACTGTTTTTT. Translated: CASTVDRRATNEKLFF.